This TCR beta chain was captured in a study of blood T cell repertoires in COVID-19 (dated by TCRdb to the early 2020s). Background for the entire study: Collaborator samples came from the United States, Italy and Spain and covered acute and convalescent phases of COVID-19. The prospective study material was composed of cDNA or gDNA derived from T cells, B-cell-depleted T cells, or PBMCs. Subjects who had been exposed to COVID-19, were actively infected with it, or had recovered from it provided the deeply sampled blood TCRbeta repertoires that made up the dataset. The repertoires were released in a freely available public database intended as a resource for research on the immune response to SARS-CoV-2. The samples were drawn from the first 160 participants of the ongoing ImmuneRACE study and from 950 to 1,500 subjects provided by 6 global collaborators. A de-identified subject ID, COVID-19 status, age in years and sex were almost always included in the sample metadata. Where available, HLA class I and class II types were taken from metadata supplied by the sample provider and were not determined by assay-based typing.

Comments on this clone: Its antigen has not been determined. Per-base quality was not reported, and no clone a single base away is much larger than it.

Trimming accounts for 7 bases at V and 6 bases at J, while the number of junction bases matched to no gene is 2. Taken from the germline V gene, the CDR1 and CDR2 loops are SQVTM and ANQGSEA. The CDR3 spans 12 residues, from the cysteine through the phenylalanine. Left in the record is the CDR3 DNA by itself, 36 bases read in frame from the first base. At one collaborating source in Seattle, patients were enrolled during active infection and were followed longitudinally through the course of disease. The collaborating institutions used their own protocols to collect whole blood in K2EDTA tubes. For TCRbeta analysis, collaborators shipped samples as frozen whole blood, isolated PBMCs, or DNA extracted from either of those sample types. General study outcomes and caveats: The quantity of clinical and demographic metadata differed by source and by participant and was supplied without curation.

TCRbeta CDR3 regions were amplified from genomic DNA using the immunoSEQ Assay, a bias-controlled multiplex PCR. In the original analysis: The number of nucleated cells in each sample was estimated from the amplification of reference gene primers within the assay. To quantify the absolute abundance of each unique TCRbeta CDR3 rearrangement, sequence reads were collapsed and filtered. For each sample, productive Simpson clonality was calculated as the square root of Simpson's diversity index over productive rearrangements. The immuneACCESS repertoire file appears here via TCRdb, limited to in-frame rearrangements. These files lack a portion of the clones; in checked studies, under half of the deficit traces to unresolved V genes, and the cause of the others is not known. V, J and clone size derive from that table, while D and trimming were established from the DNA sequence. Here the sample has around 270,000 clones; under 85% occur a single time. Together, the top ten hold 0.7% to 1% of the sample.

The sequencing sample was made of peripheral blood. The rearrangement combines TRBV29-1 with TRBJ2-2, and 10 bases in between align with TRBD1. This TCR was sampled from a human donor with COVID-19, enrolled during active disease. The donor label of this sample is uncertain. The DNA is TGCAGCGCCGGACAGGGGGCCGGGGAGCTGTTTTTT. The encoded protein is CSAGQGAGELFF.